This T cell receptor beta chain was documented in a study of blood T cells in healthy people across ages. This clonotype was counted only a few times. Every donor gave about 9 milliliters of peripheral blood. A second about 7 to 12 cycle PCR used barcoded and J-beta primers. Tags on each cDNA molecule came from a template-switch adaptor with 12 random nucleotides. TCRdb analysed the 5' RACE reads with MiXCR anew, one entry per CDR3 protein. This sample has about 500,000 distinct CDR3 sequences, with less than 25% found just once. The CDR3 has 13 amino acids. Germline assignment: CDR1 SSHAT and CDR2 FNYEAQ (reference sequence). Separately, the same data were catalogued under a study of T cells of mothers and their children. That paper notes: Using approximately 1.5 ug per 15 ul, all extracted RNA underwent cDNA synthesis. Over 9 million reads per mother and around 3.2 million per child were obtained.

Source material: blood. The chain combines TRBV7-7 with TRBJ1-5; D is possibly TRBD1 (5 bases). The source of this sequence is a boy younger than 18 in good health. CDR3 region: CASGFGADQPQHF. CDR3 DNA: TGTGCTAGCGGCTTCGGGGCGGATCAGCCCCAGCATTTT.